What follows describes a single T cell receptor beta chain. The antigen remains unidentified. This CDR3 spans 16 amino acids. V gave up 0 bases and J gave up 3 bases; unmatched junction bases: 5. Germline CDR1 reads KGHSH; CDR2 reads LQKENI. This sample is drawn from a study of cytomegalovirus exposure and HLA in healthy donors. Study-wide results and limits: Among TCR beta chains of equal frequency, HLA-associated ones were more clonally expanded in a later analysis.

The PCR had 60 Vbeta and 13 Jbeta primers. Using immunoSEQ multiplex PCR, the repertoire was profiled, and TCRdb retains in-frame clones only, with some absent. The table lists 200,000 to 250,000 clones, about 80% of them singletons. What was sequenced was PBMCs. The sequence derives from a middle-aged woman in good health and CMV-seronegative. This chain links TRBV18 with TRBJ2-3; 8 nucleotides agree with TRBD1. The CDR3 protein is CASSPPNRGKTDTQYF. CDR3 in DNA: TGTGCCAGCTCACCACCCAACAGGGGGAAAACAGATACGCAGTATTTT.